What follows describes a single TCR beta chain. This sample stems from a study of T cell responses to AZD1222 COVID-19 vaccine. Repertoires were generated with immunoSEQ multiplex PCR, while TCRdb's copy carries only in-frame clones and drops some. The sample has about 90,000 clones, around 85% seen once. Germline V gene lookup returns CDR1 DFQATT and CDR2 SNEGSKA (reference sequence). This CDR3 is built from 14 residues. The ends were cut back, 3 bases at V and 7 bases at J, with 16 bases in the middle. The receptor was derived from an adult who received the AZD1222 COVID-19 vaccine. The chain combines TRBV20-1 with TRBJ1-3, with unresolved D. The sample was peripheral blood, taken 28 days after the second AZD1222 dose. The CDR3 loop reads CSASGEETSNTIYF. The CDR3 DNA reads TGCAGTGCTAGTGGAGAGGAGACGAGTAACACCATATATTTT.